These T cell receptor beta chains were read from a single sample in a study of CD8 T cells in Susac syndrome. TCRdb fed the immunoSEQ multiplex PCR reads into MiXCR, producing one record per CDR3 protein. This sample has approximately 150,000 distinct CDR3 sequences, with roughly 94% found just once. The sequencing sample was made of CD4+ T cells from PBMCs. The receptor set was obtained from a human donor with multiple sclerosis. Each CDR3 is given with its conserved first and last residue. A D gene is named only where the DNA matches it firmly.

length: 12
V: TRBV15
J: TRBJ2-5
D: TRBD2
CDR3: CATSPGRATQYF
DNA: TGTGCCACGTCCCCTGGGAGGGCGACCCAGTACTTC

length: 14
V: TRBV5-6
J: TRBJ1-6
D: .
CDR3: CASSASGTNSPLHF
DNA: TGTGCCAGCAGCGCCAGCGGAACAAATTCACCCCTCCACTTT

length: 13
V: TRBV12-3/TRBV12-4
J: TRBJ2-2
D: .
CDR3: CASSRSPFGELFF
DNA: TGTGCCAGCAGCAGAAGCCCATTCGGGGAGCTGTTTTTT

length: 13
V: TRBV27
J: TRBJ2-7
D: .
CDR3: CASWPGHSYEQYF
DNA: TGTGCCAGTTGGCCGGGACACTCCTACGAGCAGTACTTC

length: 13
V: TRBV7-9
J: TRBJ2-4
D: .
CDR3: CASSLGDLNIQYF
DNA: TGTGCCAGCAGCTTAGGGGACCTGAACATTCAGTACTTC

length: 15
V: TRBV18
J: TRBJ2-4
D: .
CDR3: CASSPPGNYQNIQYF
DNA: TGTGCCAGCTCACCCCCTGGGAACTACCAAAACATTCAGTACTTC

length: 13
V: TRBV24-1
J: TRBJ1-4
D: .
CDR3: CATRGPSSEKLFF
DNA: TGTGCCACCAGGGGCCCGTCGAGTGAAAAACTGTTTTTT

length: 14
V: TRBV30
J: TRBJ2-1
D: TRBD2
CDR3: CAWVKAGGYNEQFF
DNA: TGTGCCTGGGTAAAAGCGGGAGGGTACAATGAGCAGTTCTTC

length: 13
V: TRBV6-2/TRBV6-3
J: TRBJ2-7
D: TRBD2
CDR3: CASSLGLEGEQYF
DNA: TGTGCCAGCAGTCTGGGACTAGAGGGCGAGCAGTACTTC

length: 15
V: TRBV13
J: TRBJ2-7
D: TRBD2
CDR3: CASSSYSGGSNEQYF
DNA: TGTGCCAGCAGCTCATATAGCGGGGGGTCCAACGAGCAGTACTTC

length: 17
V: TRBV9
J: TRBJ1-3
D: .
CDR3: CASSPATGRFAGNTIYF
DNA: TGTGCCAGCAGCCCTGCAACAGGGAGGTTCGCTGGAAACACCATATATTTT

length: 10
V: TRBV12-5
J: TRBJ1-2
D: .
CDR3: CASGRGRTTF
DNA: TGTGCTAGTGGTCGAGGGCGGACGACCTTC

length: 13
V: TRBV2
J: TRBJ1-5
D: .
CDR3: CASRTDGARPQHF
DNA: TGTGCCAGCAGAACGGATGGGGCCAGGCCCCAGCATTTT

length: 15
V: TRBV7-2
J: TRBJ2-7
D: TRBD2
CDR3: CASSLRLAGEYEQYF
DNA: TGTGCCAGCAGCTTAAGACTAGCGGGAGAATACGAGCAGTACTTC

length: 15
V: TRBV30
J: TRBJ1-2
D: TRBD1
CDR3: CAWMLTGTGGSGYTF
DNA: TGTGCCTGGATGCTTACCGGGACAGGGGGCTCTGGCTACACCTTC

length: 13
V: TRBV28
J: TRBJ1-2
D: .
CDR3: CASNGRTAVGYTF
DNA: TGTGCCAGCAATGGGCGGACGGCTGTCGGCTACACCTTC